This T cell receptor beta chain stems from a study of blood T cell repertoires in COVID-19. Study overall: Sources were T cells, B-cell-depleted T cells, or PBMCs; the material itself was cDNA or gDNA.

Only a few counts were recorded for this clone. Trimming took off 0 bases at V and 10 bases at J, with 7 bases between the two ends. CDR3 length: 12 amino acids. In the source study's methods: Researchers report that nucleated cell counts were estimated from reference gene primer amplification. Produced via immunoSEQ multiplex PCR; TCRdb's table is partial and in-frame only. V and J calls and clone size are copied from that table; D and trimming were computed from the DNA. The data hold 150,000 to 200,000 clones, with about four fifths observed a single time. The V gene is TRBV12-3 or TRBV12-4, the J gene TRBJ2-1, with D hard to call. The sequenced sample was peripheral blood. This receptor was identified in a man between 65 and 80 years old who had recovered from COVID-19. The CDR3 protein is CASSLAIREQFF. As DNA, the CDR3 is TGTGCCAGCAGTTTAGCGATCAGGGAGCAGTTCTTC.